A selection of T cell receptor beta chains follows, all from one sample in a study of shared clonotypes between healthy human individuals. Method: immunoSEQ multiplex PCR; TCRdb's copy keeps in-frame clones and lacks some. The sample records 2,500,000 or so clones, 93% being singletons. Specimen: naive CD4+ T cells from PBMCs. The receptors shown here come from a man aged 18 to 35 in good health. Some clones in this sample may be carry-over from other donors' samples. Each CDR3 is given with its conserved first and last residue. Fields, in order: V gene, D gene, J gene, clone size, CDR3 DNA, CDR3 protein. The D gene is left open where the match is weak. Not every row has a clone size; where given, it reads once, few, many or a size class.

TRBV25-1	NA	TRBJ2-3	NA	TGTGCCAGCAGTGCGCCTAGCGCCGCCACAGATACGCAGTATTTT	CASSAPSAATDTQYF
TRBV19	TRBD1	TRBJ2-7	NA	TGTGCCAGTAGTATGGGACAGCCCCAGGACGAGCAGTACTTC	CASSMGQPQDEQYF
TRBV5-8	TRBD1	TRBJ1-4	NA	TGTGCCAGCAGCTTGGGACAGGGGGCGTTCGATGAAAAACTGTTTTTT	CASSLGQGAFDEKLFF
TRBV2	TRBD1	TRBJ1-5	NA	TGTGCCAGCAGTCCTACAGGGGGGAGGCAGCCCCAGCATTTT	CASSPTGGRQPQHF
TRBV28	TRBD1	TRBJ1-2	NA	TGTGCCAGCAGTTCGGACAGGGCGGGCTATGGCTACACCTTC	CASSSDRAGYGYTF
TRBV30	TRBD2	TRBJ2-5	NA	TGTGCCTGGAGTGGGACAGCGGGGGGGGAGACCCAGTACTTC	CAWSGTAGGETQYF
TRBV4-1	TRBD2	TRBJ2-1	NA	TGCGCCAGCAGCCAGTATAGCGGGAGAAGCTCCTACAATGAGCAGTTCTTC	CASSQYSGRSSYNEQFF
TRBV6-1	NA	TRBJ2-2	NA	TGTGCCAGCAGTCTGCCGGGGAACACCGGGGAGCTGTTTTTT	CASSLPGNTGELFF
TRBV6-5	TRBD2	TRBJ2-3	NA	TGTGCCAGCAGTTGGGGACTAGCGGGAGAAGATACGCAGTATTTT	CASSWGLAGEDTQYF
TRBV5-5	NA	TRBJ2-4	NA	TGTGCCAGCAGCTTGGCCACCCCAGCCAAAAACATTCAGTACTTC	CASSLATPAKNIQYF
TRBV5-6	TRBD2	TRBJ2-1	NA	TGTGCCAGCAGCTTGTGGCTAGCGGGAGCAGATGAGCAGTTCTTC	CASSLWLAGADEQFF
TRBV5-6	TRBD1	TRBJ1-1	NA	TGTGCCAGCAGAAAGAATACAGGGGTGGACACTGAAGCTTTCTTT	CASRKNTGVDTEAFF
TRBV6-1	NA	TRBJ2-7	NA	TGTGCCAGCAGTGGGGACCCAAGGAGGTATCGGTACTTC	CASSGDPRRYRYF
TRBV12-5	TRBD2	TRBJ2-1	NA	TGTGCTAGTGCCCCTCGGACTAGCGTATACAATGAGCAGTTCTTC	CASAPRTSVYNEQFF
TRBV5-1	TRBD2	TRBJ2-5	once	TGCGCCAGCAGCTCGATTCTAGCGGGAGGCGAGACCCAGTACTTC	CASSSILAGGETQYF
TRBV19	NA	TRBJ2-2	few	TGTGCCAGTAACCAGGGGAAGAACACCGGGGAGCTGTTTTTT	CASNQGKNTGELFF
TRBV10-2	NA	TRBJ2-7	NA	TGCGCCAGCAGTGAGTCACAAGGCCGTGGGGAGCAGTACTTC	CASSESQGRGEQYF
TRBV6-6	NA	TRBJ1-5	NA	TGTGCCAGCAGTTTGACGCGGCAGCCCCAGCATTTT	CASSLTRQPQHF
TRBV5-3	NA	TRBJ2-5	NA	TGTGCCAGAAGCGATCCCGGTCTCCAACAAGAGACCCAGTACTTC	CARSDPGLQQETQYF
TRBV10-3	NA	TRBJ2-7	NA	TGTGCCACATCAAGGGAAAACAGGGTGAGCCCCTACGAGCAGTACTTC	CATSRENRVSPYEQYF
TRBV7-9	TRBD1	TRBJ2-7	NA	TGTGCCAGCAGCTTACACCGGGACAGGGGCTACGAGCAGTACTTC	CASSLHRDRGYEQYF
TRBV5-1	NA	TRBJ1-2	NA	TGCGCCAGCAGCTTGCTCGGGGGGAACGACTATGGCTACACCTTC	CASSLLGGNDYGYTF
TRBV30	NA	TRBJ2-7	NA	TGTGCCTGGAGCGTCAGGACAGACGACGAGCAGTACTTC	CAWSVRTDDEQYF
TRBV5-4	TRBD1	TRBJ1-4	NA	TGTGCCAGCAGCTTGCCCCCAGGGGGGAATGAAAAACTGTTTTTT	CASSLPPGGNEKLFF
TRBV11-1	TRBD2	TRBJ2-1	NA	TGTGCCAGCAGCTTAGTGGGACTAGCGGGAGATGAGCAGTTCTTC	CASSLVGLAGDEQFF
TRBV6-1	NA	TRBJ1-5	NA	TGTGCCAGCAGTACGGGACAAGAGCCCAGTCAGCCCCAGCATTTT	CASSTGQEPSQPQHF
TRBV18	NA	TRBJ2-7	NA	TGTGCCAGCTCACCACTCCCTAGCAGCTACGAGCAGTACTTC	CASSPLPSSYEQYF
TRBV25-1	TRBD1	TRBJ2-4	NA	TGTGCCAGCAGTGAATACGGGACAGGGGCGGTCAAAAACATTCAGTACTTC	CASSEYGTGAVKNIQYF
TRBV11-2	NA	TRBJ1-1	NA	TGTGCCAGCAGCCCCGGGGGGTACACTGAAGCTTTCTTT	CASSPGGYTEAFF
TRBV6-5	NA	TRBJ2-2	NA	TGTGCCAGCAGCCCCCGTAGGGGAGACACCGGGGAGCTGTTTTTT	CASSPRRGDTGELFF
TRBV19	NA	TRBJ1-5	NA	TGTGCCAGTAGTATATTAAATCAGCCCCAGCATTTT	CASSILNQPQHF
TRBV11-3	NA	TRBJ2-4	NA	TGTGCCCGTAAGCTAGCCAAAAACATTCAGTACTTC	CARKLAKNIQYF
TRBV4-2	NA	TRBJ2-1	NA	TGTGCCAGCAGCCAAGGAGGGGGGAGGGACTACAATGAGCAGTTCTTC	CASSQGGGRDYNEQFF
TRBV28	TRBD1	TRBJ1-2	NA	TGTGCCAGCAGTCTAGTGAACAGGGGTAATCGGGGCTATGGCTACACCTTC	CASSLVNRGNRGYGYTF
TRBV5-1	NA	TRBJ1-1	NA	TGCGCCAGCAGCTTGGTTCAGGGCGACACTGAAGCTTTCTTT	CASSLVQGDTEAFF
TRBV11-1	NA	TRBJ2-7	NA	TGTGCCAGCAGCTCTCTCCACTACGAGCAGTACTTC	CASSSLHYEQYF